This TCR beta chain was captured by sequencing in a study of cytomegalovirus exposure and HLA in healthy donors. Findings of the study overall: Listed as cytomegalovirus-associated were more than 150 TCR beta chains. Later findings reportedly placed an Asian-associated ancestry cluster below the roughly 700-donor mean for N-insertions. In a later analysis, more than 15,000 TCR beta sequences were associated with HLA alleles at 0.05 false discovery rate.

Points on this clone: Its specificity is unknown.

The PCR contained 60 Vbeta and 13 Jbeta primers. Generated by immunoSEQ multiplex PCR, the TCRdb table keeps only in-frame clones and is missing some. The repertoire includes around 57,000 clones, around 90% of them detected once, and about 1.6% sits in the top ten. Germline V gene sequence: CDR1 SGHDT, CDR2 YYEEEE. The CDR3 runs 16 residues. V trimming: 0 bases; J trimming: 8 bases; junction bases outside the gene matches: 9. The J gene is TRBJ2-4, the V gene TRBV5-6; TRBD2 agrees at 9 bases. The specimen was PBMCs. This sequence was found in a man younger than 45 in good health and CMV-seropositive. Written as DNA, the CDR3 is TGTGCCAGCAGCTTGGCCGTACCTAGCGGGAAAGACATTCAGTACTTC. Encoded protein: CASSLAVPSGKDIQYF.